Sequencing of this T cell receptor beta chain was carried out in a study of memory CD4+ T cells and cytomegalovirus serostatus. This table comes from immunoSEQ multiplex PCR, and its TCRdb copy is limited to in-frame clones, with some not included. This sample has around 25,000 clones, with 75% to 80% found just once. Study results and limitations: CD4+ memory repertoires contained 67 of 164 reported CMV TCRbeta sequences.

The sort gate was single viable CD3+CD4+CD8-CD45RO+ cells for memory CD4+ T cells. Serum IgG to CMV pp150, pp28, p38 and p52 defined serostatus. Per germline, CDR1 SEHNR and CDR2 FQNEAQ (reference sequence). This CDR3 spans 14 amino acids. With 7 bases removed from V and 0 bases from J, the gap between germline ends came to 9 bases. Of note for this clone: No antigen is known for it.

V and J are TRBV7-9 and TRBJ1-4, with TRBD1 as a possible D gene (5 bases). This receptor was taken from an adult in good health and CMV-seronegative. What was sequenced was memory CD4+ T cells from blood. For the CDR3, the DNA is TGTGCCAGCACTGAGGGGTCAACTAATGAAAAACTGTTTTTT. As protein: CASTEGSTNEKLFF. The complete variable domain, with remaining parts taken from reference TRBV7-9 and TRBJ1-4, reads DTGVSQNPRHKITKRGQNVTFRCDPISEHNRLYWYRQTLGQGPEFLTYFQNEAQLEKSRLLSDRFSAERPKGSFSTLEIQRTEQGDSAMYLCASTEGSTNEKLFFGSGTQLSVL.